Listed below are T cell receptor beta chains from one sample, sequenced in a study of long-term antiretroviral therapy in people with HIV. Assay: immunoSEQ multiplex PCR; the TCRdb copy retains only in-frame clones and omits some. The top ten clones hold around 3.2% of a sample with roughly 33,000 clones, 97% of them seen once. The sequences come from unsorted PBMCs, collected 6.9 years after starting antiretroviral therapy. All receptors derive from a man aged 25-45 years with HIV. Each CDR3 is given with its conserved first and last residue. A D gene is named only where the DNA matches it firmly. The listing skips clone size in some rows; elsewhere it reads once, few, many or a size class.

TRBV29-1	-	TRBJ1-2	-	CSVDRDLYGYTF	TGCAGCGTTGATAGGGACCTTTATGGCTACACCTTC
TRBV4-2	-	TRBJ1-1	-	CASSHALLEGTEAFF	TGTGCCAGCAGCCATGCTCTCCTGGAAGGCACTGAAGCTTTCTTT
TRBV6-1	-	TRBJ1-2	-	CASSVFGARERGYTF	TGTGCCAGCAGTGTCTTCGGGGCCCGGGAACGTGGCTACACCTTC
TRBV5-4	-	TRBJ2-7	-	CASSINTGNYEQYF	TGTGCCAGCAGCATTAATACAGGGAACTACGAGCAGTACTTC
TRBV30	-	TRBJ1-1	-	CAWSYSSTEAFF	TGTGCCTGGAGTTATTCGAGCACTGAAGCTTTCTTT
TRBV21-1	-	TRBJ2-3	-	CASSISGGAGETDTQYF	TGTGCCAGCAGCATTTCGGGAGGAGCGGGGGAGACAGATACGCAGTATTTT
TRBV2	TRBD1	TRBJ1-6	-	CASSKPGQGNSPLHF	TGTGCCAGCAGCAAACCGGGACAGGGGAATTCACCCCTCCACTTT
TRBV6-5	-	TRBJ2-6	-	CASSYLNGANVLTF	TGTGCCAGCAGTTACTTAAATGGGGCCAACGTCCTGACTTTC
TRBV11-2	-	TRBJ2-1	-	CASSLGVGSYNEQFF	TGTGCCAGCAGCTTAGGAGTGGGCTCCTACAATGAGCAGTTCTTC
TRBV7-2	-	TRBJ2-3	-	CASSLEMGTDTQYF	TGTGCCAGCAGCTTAGAGATGGGCACAGATACGCAGTATTTT
TRBV6-6	-	TRBJ2-7	-	CASQTGTDTPYEQYF	TGTGCCAGCCAGACCGGGACTGACACCCCCTACGAGCAGTACTTC
TRBV27	-	TRBJ1-2	-	CASSHRENYGYTF	TGTGCCAGCAGTCACAGGGAGAACTATGGCTACACCTTC
TRBV6-1	-	TRBJ2-1	once	CATTPYNEQFF	TGTGCCACGACACCATACAATGAGCAGTTCTTC
TRBV27	-	TRBJ2-7	-	CASSLSRGPTYEQYF	TGTGCCAGCAGTTTATCCCGCGGGCCGACCTACGAGCAGTACTTC
TRBV15	TRBD1	TRBJ1-2	-	CATSLTRDRGSQYGYTF	TGTGCCACCAGCTTAACCCGGGACAGGGGCTCTCAATATGGCTACACCTTC
TRBV6-6	-	TRBJ1-4	-	CASSYWGRDNEKLFF	TGTGCCAGCAGTTACTGGGGCAGGGATAATGAAAAACTGTTTTTT
TRBV5-4	-	TRBJ1-2	-	CASSPPVPGGYTF	TGTGCCAGCAGCCCGCCCGTTCCAGGTGGCTACACCTTC
TRBV4-3	-	TRBJ2-7	-	CASSQDWTLTNTEQYF	TGCGCCAGCAGCCAAGACTGGACTCTAACTAATACCGAGCAGTACTTC
TRBV5-6	-	TRBJ1-6	-	CASSAGTVGRALHF	TGTGCCAGCAGCGCGGGGACGGTAGGAAGGGCCCTCCACTTT
TRBV7-2	-	TRBJ1-1	-	CASSLAPDRNTEAFF	TGTGCCAGCAGCTTAGCACCGGACAGGAACACTGAAGCTTTCTTT
TRBV29-1	-	TRBJ2-5	-	CSVARGAGVLGETQYF	TGCAGCGTTGCCAGGGGCGCAGGGGTGCTAGGAGAGACCCAGTACTTC
TRBV14	-	TRBJ2-5	-	CASSQLRETQYF	TGTGCCAGCAGCCAGCTCCGAGAGACCCAGTACTTC
TRBV30	-	TRBJ2-7	-	CALSLVFGEQYF	TGTGCTTTGAGTTTGGTATTCGGCGAGCAGTACTTC
TRBV2	TRBD2	TRBJ2-3	once	CAGTRGADTQYF	TGTGCCGGGACTAGAGGTGCAGATACGCAGTATTTT
TRBV5-1	-	TRBJ2-1	-	CASSEGQFDEQFF	TGCGCCAGCAGCGAAGGACAGTTTGATGAGCAGTTCTTC
TRBV9	-	TRBJ2-3	-	CASSRDVKTDTQYF	TGTGCCAGTTCGCGGGATGTGAAGACAGATACGCAGTATTTT
TRBV5-6	-	TRBJ2-7	-	CASSSAGRGYEQYF	TGTGCCAGCAGCTCGGCGGGACGGGGCTACGAGCAGTACTTC